The source of this TCR beta chain is a study of T cells in localized non-small cell lung cancer. Points from the study as a whole: Clonality peaked in uninvolved adjacent lung rather than tumor. Longer overall survival associated with higher blood T cell density; shorter survival with higher adjacent-lung clonality. Adjacent lung was found to contain a median roughly 50 of the top 100 tumor clones. Sequence data derive from only one tumor region, so heterogeneity remains possible.

Concerning this clone: Its target is not known.

V was cut by 4 bases and J by 3 bases, with 19 bases left in between. The CDR3 has 16 residues. Germline V gene data show CDR1 as SGHRS and CDR2 as YFSETQ. Method: immunoSEQ multiplex PCR; TCRdb's copy keeps in-frame clones and lacks some. In the table there are about 25,000 clones, about 92% of which are singletons. This chain connects TRBV5-1 to TRBJ1-1, with D unresolved. This specimen was peripheral blood, taken before any cancer treatment. The sequence came from a man aged 35 to 69 with stage III squamous cell lung carcinoma. CDR3 sequence (DNA): TGCGCCAGCAGCCCAAAGCCCCCCGTCCTCGACACTGAAGCTTTCTTT. Its protein is CASSPKPPVLDTEAFF.